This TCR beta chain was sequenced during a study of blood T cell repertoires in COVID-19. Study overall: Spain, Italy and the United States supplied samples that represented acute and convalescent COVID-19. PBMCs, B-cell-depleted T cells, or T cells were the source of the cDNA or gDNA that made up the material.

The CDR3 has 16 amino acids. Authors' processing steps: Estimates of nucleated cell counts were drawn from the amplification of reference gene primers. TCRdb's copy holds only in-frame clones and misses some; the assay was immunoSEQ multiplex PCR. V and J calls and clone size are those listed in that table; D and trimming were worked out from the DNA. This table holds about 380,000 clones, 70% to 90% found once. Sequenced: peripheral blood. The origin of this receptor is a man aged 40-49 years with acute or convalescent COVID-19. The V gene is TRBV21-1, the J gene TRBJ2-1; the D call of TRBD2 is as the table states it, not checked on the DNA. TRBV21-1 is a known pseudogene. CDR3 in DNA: TGTGCCAGCACCACGCCCGGGACTAGCGGCTACAATGAGCAGTTCTTC. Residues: CASTTPGTSGYNEQFF.